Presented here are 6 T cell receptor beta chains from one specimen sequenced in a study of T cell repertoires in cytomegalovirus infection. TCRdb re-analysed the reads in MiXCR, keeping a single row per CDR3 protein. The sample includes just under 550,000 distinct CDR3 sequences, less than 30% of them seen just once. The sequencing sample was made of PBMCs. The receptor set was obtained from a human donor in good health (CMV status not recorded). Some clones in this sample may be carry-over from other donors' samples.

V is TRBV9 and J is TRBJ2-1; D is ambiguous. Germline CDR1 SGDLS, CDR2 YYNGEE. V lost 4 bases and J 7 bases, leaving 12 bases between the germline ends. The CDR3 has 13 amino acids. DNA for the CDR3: TGTGCCAGCAGCCCAAGGACCACTAATGAGCAGTTCTTC. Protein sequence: CASSPRTTNEQFF. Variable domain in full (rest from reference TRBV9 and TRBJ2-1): DSGVTQTPKHLITATGQRVTLRCSPRSGDLSVYWYQQSLDQGLQFLIQYYNGEERAKGNILERFSAQQFPDLHSELNLSSLELGDSALYFCASSPRTTNEQFFGPGTRLTVL.

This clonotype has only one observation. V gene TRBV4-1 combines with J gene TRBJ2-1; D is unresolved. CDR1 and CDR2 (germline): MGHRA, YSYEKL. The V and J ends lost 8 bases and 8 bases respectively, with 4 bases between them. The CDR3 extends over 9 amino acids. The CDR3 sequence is CASGDEQFF. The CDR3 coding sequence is TGCGCCAGCGGCGATGAGCAGTTCTTC.

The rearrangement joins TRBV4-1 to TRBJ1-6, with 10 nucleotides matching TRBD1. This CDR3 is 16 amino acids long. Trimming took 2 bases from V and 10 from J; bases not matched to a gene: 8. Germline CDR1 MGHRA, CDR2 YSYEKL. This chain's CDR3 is CASSQWDRGPQSPLHF. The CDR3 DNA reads TGCGCCAGCAGCCAATGGGACAGGGGCCCGCAATCACCCCTCCACTTT.

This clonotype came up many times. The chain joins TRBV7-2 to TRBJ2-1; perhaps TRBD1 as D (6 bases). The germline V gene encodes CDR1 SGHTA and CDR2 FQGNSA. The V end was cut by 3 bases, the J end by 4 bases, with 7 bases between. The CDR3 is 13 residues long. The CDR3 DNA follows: TGTGCCAGCAGCTTTGGACAGTACAATGAGCAGTTCTTC. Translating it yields CASSFGQYNEQFF.

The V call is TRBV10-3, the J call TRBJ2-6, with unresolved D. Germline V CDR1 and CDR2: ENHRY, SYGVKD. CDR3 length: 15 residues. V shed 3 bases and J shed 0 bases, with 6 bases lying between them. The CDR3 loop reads CAISEHPSGANVLTF. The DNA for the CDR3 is TGTGCCATCAGTGAACACCCCTCTGGGGCCAACGTCCTGACTTTC.

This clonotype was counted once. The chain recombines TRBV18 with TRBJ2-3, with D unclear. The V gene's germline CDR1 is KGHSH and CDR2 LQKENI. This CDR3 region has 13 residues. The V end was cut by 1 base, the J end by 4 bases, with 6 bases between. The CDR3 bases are TGTGCCAGCTCACCACGCAATTCAGATACGCAGTATTTT. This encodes CASSPRNSDTQYF.